This TCR beta chain was found in a study of blood T cell repertoires in COVID-19. TCRdb's table, derived via immunoSEQ multiplex PCR, lists solely in-frame clones and lacks some. Of about 73,000 clones listed, approximately 80% were seen once; the top ten hold roughly 4.2%. The CDR3 covers 16 residues. Germline lookup yields CDR1 LNHDA and CDR2 SQIVND (reference sequence). The J segment lost 5 bases and the V segment lost 7 bases, leaving 12 bases of the junction unmatched. The TCR sequence derives from a woman aged 55 to 70 with acute or convalescent COVID-19. The chain joins TRBV19 to TRBJ1-1; 11 nucleotides align to TRBD1. The sequenced sample consisted of peripheral blood. The DNA for the CDR3 is TGTGCCAGTATACCTGGGGACAGGGGGAGTATGACTGAAGCTTTCTTT. It translates to CASIPGDRGSMTEAFF.